One and the same sample provided the 15 T cell receptor beta chains below, sequenced in a study of blood T cell repertoires in COVID-19 (dated by TCRdb to about 2020). Libraries were constructed by the immunoSEQ multiplex PCR assay. Held by TCRdb, this immuneACCESS table contains in-frame sequences only and omits some clones. Under half of the omission traces to an unresolved V gene where checked; the cause of the rest is unknown. Present in this sample are 200,000 or so clones, approximately 88% of which were seen just once. Roughly 3.7% of the sample comes from the top ten. The source material was PBMCs or T cells enriched from blood (not recorded which). The receptors come from a woman aged 25 to 39 who had been exposed to COVID-19.

This sequence joins TRBV5-6 and TRBJ2-5; TRBD2 matches 10 bases. The CDR3 extends over 16 amino acids. V trimming: 1 base; J trimming: 1 base; junction bases outside the gene matches: 4. CDR1 SGHDT and CDR2 YYEEEE come from the germline V gene. The CDR3 DNA reads TGTGCCAGCAGCTTGAAGCGGGAGGGGCCCCAAGAGACCCAGTACTTC. Protein product: CASSLKREGPQETQYF.

This clone occurred once. The V gene is TRBV5-5, the J gene TRBJ1-5; no clear D gene. The CDR3 totals 14 residues. The V end lost 3 bases, the J end lost 2 bases, and 9 bases lay between the germline ends. Germline V gene data show CDR1 as SGHKS and CDR2 as YYEKEE (reference sequence). The CDR3 loop is CASSSGGRNQPQHF. The CDR3 bases are TGTGCCAGCAGCTCGGGCGGGCGCAATCAGCCCCAGCATTTT.

This clone occurred a few times. The gene calls are TRBV30 and TRBJ2-2, with TRBD1 identical over 9 bases. Germline V lookup: CDR1 GTSNPN, CDR2 SVGIG (reference sequence). With 4 bases clipped from V and 5 bases from J, the junction kept 8 bases outside the gene matches. CDR3 size: 15 residues. Written as DNA, the CDR3 is TGTGCCTGGAAACAGGGGGCAAGACAGACCGGGGAGCTGTTTTTT. Its translation is CAWKQGARQTGELFF.

The V call is TRBV11-3, the J call TRBJ2-2; 8 nucleotides align to TRBD1. Germline V gene lookup returns CDR1 SGHNT and CDR2 YENEEA. This CDR3 contains 15 residues. With V trimmed by 3 bases and J by 7 bases, 7 bases remained unmatched. CDR3 protein: CASSLLTGEYGELFF. Written as DNA, the CDR3 is TGTGCCAGCAGCTTGTTGACAGGGGAGTACGGGGAGCTGTTTTTT.

In this sample, this clone turned up once. The rearrangement links TRBV10-3 to TRBJ2-1; 14 bases match TRBD2. Germline assignment: CDR1 ENHRY and CDR2 SYGVKD. CDR3 size: 14 residues. The J segment lost 10 bases and the V segment lost 9 bases, leaving 8 bases of the junction unmatched. CDR3 loop: CAIAGTSGSWEQFF. The DNA for the CDR3 is TGTGCCATAGCCGGGACTAGCGGGAGCTGGGAGCAGTTCTTC.

The chain recombines TRBV28 with TRBJ2-1, with 7 bases matching TRBD2. Germline loops: CDR1 MDHEN, CDR2 SYDVKM. CDR3 length: 16 amino acids. Trimming cost V 8 bases and J 1 base; bases outside gene matches: 11. The DNA for the CDR3 is TGTGCCAGCGGGGGGGATAGCGGGCAATCCTACAATGAGCAGTTCTTC. This gives the protein CASGGDSGQSYNEQFF.

The chain carries TRBV28 and TRBJ1-2; 7 nucleotides match TRBD1. Germline V CDR1 and CDR2: MDHEN, SYDVKM. The V segment lost 9 bases and the J segment 4 bases; nucleotides outside the gene matches: 5. This CDR3 region has 12 residues. The CDR3 loop is CASTGAGYGYTF. In DNA form, the CDR3 reads TGTGCCAGTACAGGGGCTGGCTATGGCTACACCTTC.

This chain links TRBV10-3 with TRBJ1-1, with 7 bases lining up with TRBD1. The junction had 11 bases not matched to a gene; V was cut back by 5 bases and J by 5 bases. The germline V gene has CDR1 ENHRY and CDR2 SYGVKD. CDR3 length: 15 amino acids. The CDR3 sequence: CAISSGTSGGTEAFF. The CDR3 DNA reads TGTGCCATCAGTTCCGGGACATCAGGGGGGACTGAAGCTTTCTTT.

The chain links TRBV5-4 to TRBJ1-4; 8 bases match TRBD1. This CDR3 region has 12 residues. V lost 4 bases and J lost 8; bases outside the gene matches: 1. Germline lookup yields CDR1 SGHNT and CDR2 YYREEE (reference sequence). The CDR3 region has the DNA TGTGCCAGCAGCCGACAGGGGGAAAAACTGTTTTTT. Its protein is CASSRQGEKLFF.

V usage is TRBV6-5 and J usage is TRBJ2-3; D gene unclear. CDR1 is MNHEY, CDR2 SVGAGI, per germline. CDR3 length equals 15 residues. Deletions cut 6 bases from V and 8 bases from J, with 21 bases between. Here the CDR3 DNA reads TGTGCCAGCAGCCCCCATAAGCCGGAGAGAGGTACGCAGTATTTT. This gives the protein CASSPHKPERGTQYF.

The chain carries TRBV29-1 and TRBJ2-5; TRBD2 agrees at 11 bases. Germline V gene sequence: CDR1 SQVTM, CDR2 ANQGSEA. This CDR3 has 15 amino acids. The ends lost 3 bases at V and 1 base at J; junction bases unmatched: 4. CDR3 protein: CSVEILAGAQETQYF. CDR3 bases: TGCAGCGTTGAGATACTAGCGGGGGCCCAAGAGACCCAGTACTTC.

The CDR3 loop is CATSTEGVSNEKLFF. CDR3 DNA sequence: TGTGCCACCAGCACCGAGGGGGTTTCTAATGAAAAACTGTTTTTT. The chain uses TRBV15 and TRBJ1-4; TRBD1 is a possible D gene (6 bases). Germline V lookup: CDR1 LNHNV, CDR2 YYDKDF (reference sequence). CDR3 length: 15 residues. V gave up 4 bases and J gave up 3 bases, with 12 bases separating them.

V and J are TRBV19 and TRBJ2-5; 8 positions agree with TRBD1. V lost 5 bases to trimming and J lost 1 base; unmatched junction nucleotides: 6. The CDR3 sequence is 15 residues long. CDR1 is LNHDA, CDR2 SQIVND, per germline (reference sequence). The CDR3 bases are TGTGCCAGTAGTTGGACAGGGTCAGGCCAAGAGACCCAGTACTTC. This codes for CASSWTGSGQETQYF.

Here the CDR3 DNA reads TGCGCCAGCAGCCAAGGTCAGGGGAATTCACCCCTCCACTTT. Residues: CASSQGQGNSPLHF. The rearrangement uses TRBV4-1 and TRBJ1-6; D might be TRBD1 (6 bases). The V gene lost 1 base and the J gene lost 7 bases, with 8 bases spanning the gap. The CDR3 consists of 14 residues. Germline V CDR1 and CDR2: MGHRA, YSYEKL.

This chain uses TRBV7-9 with TRBJ1-2; TRBD1 aligns across 9 bases. Germline CDR1 SEHNR, CDR2 FQNEAQ (reference sequence). The CDR3 totals 17 residues. V dropped 7 bases and J dropped 2; count of bases not matched to a gene: 14. CDR3 region: CASTRPALTGGNYGYTF. The CDR3 DNA reads TGTGCCAGCACCCGTCCAGCCCTGACAGGGGGAAACTATGGCTACACCTTC.